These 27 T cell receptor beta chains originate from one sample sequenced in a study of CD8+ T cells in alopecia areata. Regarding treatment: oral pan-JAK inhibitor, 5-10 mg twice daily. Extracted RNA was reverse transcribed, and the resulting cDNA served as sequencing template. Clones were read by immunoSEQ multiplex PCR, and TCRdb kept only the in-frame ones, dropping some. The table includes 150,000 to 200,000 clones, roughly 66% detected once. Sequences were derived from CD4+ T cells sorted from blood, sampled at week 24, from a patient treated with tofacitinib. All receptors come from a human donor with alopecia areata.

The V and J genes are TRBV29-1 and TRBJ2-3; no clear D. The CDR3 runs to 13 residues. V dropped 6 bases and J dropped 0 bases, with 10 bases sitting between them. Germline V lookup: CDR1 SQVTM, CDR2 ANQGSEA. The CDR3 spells CSVHSSSTDTQYF. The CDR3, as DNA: TGCAGCGTCCATTCTTCGAGCACAGATACGCAGTATTTT.

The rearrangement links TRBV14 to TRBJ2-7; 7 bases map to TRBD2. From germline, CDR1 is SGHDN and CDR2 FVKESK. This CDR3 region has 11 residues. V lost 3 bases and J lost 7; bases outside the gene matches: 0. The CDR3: CASSQGGEQYF. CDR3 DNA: TGTGCCAGCAGCCAGGGAGGGGAGCAGTACTTC. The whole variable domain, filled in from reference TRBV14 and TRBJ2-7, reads EAGVTQFPSHSVIEKGQTVTLRCDPISGHDNLYWYRRVMGKEIKFLLHFVKESKQDESGMPNNRFLAERTGGTYSTLKVQPAELEDSGVYFCASSQGGEQYFGPGTRLTVT.

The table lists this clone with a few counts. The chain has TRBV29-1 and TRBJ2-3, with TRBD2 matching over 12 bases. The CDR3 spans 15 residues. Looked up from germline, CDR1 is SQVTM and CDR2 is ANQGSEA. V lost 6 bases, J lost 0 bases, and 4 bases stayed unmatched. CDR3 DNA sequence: TGCAGCGTCCGACTAGCGGGGGCCAGCACAGATACGCAGTATTTT. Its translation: CSVRLAGASTDTQYF.

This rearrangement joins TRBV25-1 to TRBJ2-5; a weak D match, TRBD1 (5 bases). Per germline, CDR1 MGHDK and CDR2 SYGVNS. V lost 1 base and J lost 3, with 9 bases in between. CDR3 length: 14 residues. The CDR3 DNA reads TGTGCCAGCAGTGAATGGGTAGGGGAAGAGACCCAGTACTTC. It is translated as CASSEWVGEETQYF. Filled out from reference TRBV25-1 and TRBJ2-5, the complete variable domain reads EADIYQTPRYLVIGTGKKITLECSQTMGHDKMYWYQQDPGMELHLIHYSYGVNSTEKGDLSSESTVSRIRTEHFPLTLESARPSHTSQYLCASSEWVGEETQYFGPGTRLLVL.

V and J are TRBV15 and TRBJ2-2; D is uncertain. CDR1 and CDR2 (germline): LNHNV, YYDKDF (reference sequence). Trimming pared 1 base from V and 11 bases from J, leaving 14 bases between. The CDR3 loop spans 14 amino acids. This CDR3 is CATSRVEPEVELFF. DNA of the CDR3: TGTGCCACCAGCAGAGTGGAACCAGAGGTAGAGCTGTTTTTT.

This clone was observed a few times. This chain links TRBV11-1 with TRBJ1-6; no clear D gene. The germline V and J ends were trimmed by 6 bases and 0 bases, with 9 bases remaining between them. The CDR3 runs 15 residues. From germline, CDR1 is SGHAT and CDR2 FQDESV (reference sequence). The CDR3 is CASRERGSYNSPLHF. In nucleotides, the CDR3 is TGTGCCAGCAGGGAACGAGGCTCCTATAATTCACCCCTCCACTTT.

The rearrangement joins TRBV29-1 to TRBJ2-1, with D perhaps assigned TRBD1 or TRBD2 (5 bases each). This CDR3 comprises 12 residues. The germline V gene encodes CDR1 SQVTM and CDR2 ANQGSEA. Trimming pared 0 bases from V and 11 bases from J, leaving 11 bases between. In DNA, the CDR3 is TGCAGCGTTGAAGAGGGACCCCCTAAGCAGTTCTTC. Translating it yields CSVEEGPPKQFF.

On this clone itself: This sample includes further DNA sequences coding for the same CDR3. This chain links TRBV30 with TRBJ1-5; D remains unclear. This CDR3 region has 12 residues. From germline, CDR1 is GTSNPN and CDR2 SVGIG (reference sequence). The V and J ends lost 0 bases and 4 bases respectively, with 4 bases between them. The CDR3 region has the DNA TGTGCCTGGAGTGTCCTAAATCAGCCCCAGCATTTT. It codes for CAWSVLNQPQHF.

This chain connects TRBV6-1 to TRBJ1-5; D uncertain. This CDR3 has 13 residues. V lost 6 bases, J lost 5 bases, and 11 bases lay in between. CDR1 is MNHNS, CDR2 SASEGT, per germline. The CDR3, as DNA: TGTGCCAGCAGGGAGACGACCGATCAGCCCCAGCATTTT. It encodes CASRETTDQPQHF.

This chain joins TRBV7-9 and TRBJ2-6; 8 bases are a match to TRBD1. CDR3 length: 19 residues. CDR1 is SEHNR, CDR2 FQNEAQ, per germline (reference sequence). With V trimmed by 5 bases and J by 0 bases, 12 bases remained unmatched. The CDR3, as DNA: TGTGCCAGCAGCCCAATGCCGGGACAGGAGTTCTCTGGGGCCAACGTCCTGACTTTC. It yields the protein CASSPMPGQEFSGANVLTF.

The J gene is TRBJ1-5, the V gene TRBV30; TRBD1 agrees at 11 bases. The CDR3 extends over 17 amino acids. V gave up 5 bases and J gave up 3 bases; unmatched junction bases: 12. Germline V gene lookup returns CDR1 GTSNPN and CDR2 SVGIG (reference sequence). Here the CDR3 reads CAWGGQGAGLHNQPQHF. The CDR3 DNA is TGTGCCTGGGGCGGACAGGGGGCCGGACTACACAATCAGCCCCAGCATTTT. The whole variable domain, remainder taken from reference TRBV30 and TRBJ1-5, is SQTIHQWPATLVQPVGSPLSLECTVEGTSNPNLYWYRQAAGRGLQLLFYSVGIGQISSEVPQNLSASRPQDRQFILSSKKLLLSDSGFYLCAWGGQGAGLHNQPQHFGDGTRLSIL.

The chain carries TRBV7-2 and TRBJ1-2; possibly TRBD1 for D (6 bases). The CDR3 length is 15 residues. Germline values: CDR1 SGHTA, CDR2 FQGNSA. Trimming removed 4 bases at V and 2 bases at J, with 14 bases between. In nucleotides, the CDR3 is TGTGCCAGCAGCTCGCGGACAGTACCAAACTATGGCTACACCTTC. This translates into CASSSRTVPNYGYTF.

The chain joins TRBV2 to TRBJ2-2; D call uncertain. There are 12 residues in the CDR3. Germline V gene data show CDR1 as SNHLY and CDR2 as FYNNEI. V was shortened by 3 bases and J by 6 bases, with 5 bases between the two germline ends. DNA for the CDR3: TGTGCCAGCAGTGATAGAGCCGGGGAGCTGTTTTTT. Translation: CASSDRAGELFF.

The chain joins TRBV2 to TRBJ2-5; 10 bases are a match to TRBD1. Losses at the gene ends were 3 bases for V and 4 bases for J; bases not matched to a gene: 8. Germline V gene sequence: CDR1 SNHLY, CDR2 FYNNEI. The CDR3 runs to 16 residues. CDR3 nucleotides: TGTGCCAGCAGTGACTGGGGACAGGGGATTATAGAGACCCAGTACTTC. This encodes CASSDWGQGIIETQYF.

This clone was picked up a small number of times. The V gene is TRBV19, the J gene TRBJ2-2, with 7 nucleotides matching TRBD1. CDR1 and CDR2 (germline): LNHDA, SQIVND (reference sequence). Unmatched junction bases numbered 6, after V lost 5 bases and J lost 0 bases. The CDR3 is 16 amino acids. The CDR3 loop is CASSRTGKTNTGELFF. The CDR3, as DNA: TGTGCCAGTAGTCGGACAGGCAAGACGAACACCGGGGAGCTGTTTTTT.

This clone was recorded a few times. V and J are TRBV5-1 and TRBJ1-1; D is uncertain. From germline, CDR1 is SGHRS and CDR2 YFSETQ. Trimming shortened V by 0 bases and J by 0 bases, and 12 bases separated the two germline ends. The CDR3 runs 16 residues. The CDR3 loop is CASSLESGKLNTEAFF. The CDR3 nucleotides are TGCGCCAGCAGCTTGGAATCCGGGAAACTGAACACTGAAGCTTTCTTT.

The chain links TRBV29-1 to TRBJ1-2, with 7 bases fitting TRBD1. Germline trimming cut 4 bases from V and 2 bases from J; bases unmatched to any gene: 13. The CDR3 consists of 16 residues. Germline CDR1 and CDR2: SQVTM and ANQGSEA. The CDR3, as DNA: TGCAGCGTTGGGGGAGCCGGACAGGTGGGCAACTATGGCTACACCTTC. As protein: CSVGGAGQVGNYGYTF.

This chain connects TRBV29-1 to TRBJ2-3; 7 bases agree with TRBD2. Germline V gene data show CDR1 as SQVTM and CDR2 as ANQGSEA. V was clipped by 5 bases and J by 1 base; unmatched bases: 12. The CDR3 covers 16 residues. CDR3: CSVRLRTRRGTDTQYF. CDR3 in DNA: TGCAGCGTTCGACTAAGGACTAGACGGGGCACAGATACGCAGTATTTT.

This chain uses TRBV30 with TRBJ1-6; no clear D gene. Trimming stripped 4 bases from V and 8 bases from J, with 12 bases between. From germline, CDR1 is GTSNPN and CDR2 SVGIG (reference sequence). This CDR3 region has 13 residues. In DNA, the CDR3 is TGTGCCTGGACCCTCTTCGGGGATTCACCCCTCCACTTT. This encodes CAWTLFGDSPLHF.

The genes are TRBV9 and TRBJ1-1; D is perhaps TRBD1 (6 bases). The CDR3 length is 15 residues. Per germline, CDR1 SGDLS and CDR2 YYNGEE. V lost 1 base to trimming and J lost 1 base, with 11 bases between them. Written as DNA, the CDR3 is TGTGCCAGCAGCGTATGGGGGCAGCCGAACACTGAAGCTTTCTTT. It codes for CASSVWGQPNTEAFF.

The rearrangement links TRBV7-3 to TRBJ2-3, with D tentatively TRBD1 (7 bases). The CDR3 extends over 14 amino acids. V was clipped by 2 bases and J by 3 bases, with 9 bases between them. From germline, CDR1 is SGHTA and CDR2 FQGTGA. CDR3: CASSLQGGTDTQYF. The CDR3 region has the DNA TGTGCCAGCAGCTTACAGGGGGGAACAGATACGCAGTATTTT.

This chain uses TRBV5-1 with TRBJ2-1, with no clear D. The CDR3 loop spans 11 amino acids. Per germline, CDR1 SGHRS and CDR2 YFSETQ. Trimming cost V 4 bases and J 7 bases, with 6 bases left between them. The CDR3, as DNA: TGCGCCAGCAGCAGAGAGAATGAGCAGTTCTTC. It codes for CASSRENEQFF.

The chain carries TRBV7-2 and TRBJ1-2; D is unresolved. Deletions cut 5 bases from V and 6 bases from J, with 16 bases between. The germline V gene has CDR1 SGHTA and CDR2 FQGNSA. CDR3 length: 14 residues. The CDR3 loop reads CASSPDPTDNGYTF. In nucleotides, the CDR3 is TGTGCCAGCAGCCCGGATCCGACGGATAATGGCTACACCTTC.

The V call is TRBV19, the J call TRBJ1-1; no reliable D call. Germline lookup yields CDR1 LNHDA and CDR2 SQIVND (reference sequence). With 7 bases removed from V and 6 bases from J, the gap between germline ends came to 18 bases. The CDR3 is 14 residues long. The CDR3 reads CASTHHPQAAEAFF. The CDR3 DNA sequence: TGTGCCAGTACCCACCACCCTCAGGCGGCTGAAGCTTTCTTT.

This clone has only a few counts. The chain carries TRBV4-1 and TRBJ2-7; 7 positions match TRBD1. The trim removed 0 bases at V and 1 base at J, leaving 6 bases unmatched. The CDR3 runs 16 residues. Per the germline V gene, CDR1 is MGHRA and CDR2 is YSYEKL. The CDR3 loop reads CASSQDRTGISYEQYF. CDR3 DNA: TGCGCCAGCAGCCAAGATAGGACAGGAATTTCCTACGAGCAGTACTTC.

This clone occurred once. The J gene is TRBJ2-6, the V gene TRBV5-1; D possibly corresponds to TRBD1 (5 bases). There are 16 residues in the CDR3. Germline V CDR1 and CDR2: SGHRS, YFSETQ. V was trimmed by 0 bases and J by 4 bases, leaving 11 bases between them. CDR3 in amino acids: CASSLARESGANVLTF. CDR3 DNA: TGCGCCAGCAGCTTGGCCAGGGAATCCGGGGCCAACGTCCTGACTTTC.

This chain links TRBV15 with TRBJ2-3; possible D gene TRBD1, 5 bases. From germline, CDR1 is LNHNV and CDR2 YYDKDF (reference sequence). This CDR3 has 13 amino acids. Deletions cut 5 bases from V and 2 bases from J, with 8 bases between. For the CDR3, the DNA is TGTGCCACCAGCTACAGGATCACAGATACGCAGTATTTT. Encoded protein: CATSYRITDTQYF.